This T cell receptor beta chain is from a study of blood T cell repertoires in COVID-19. About the study: The origin of the acute and convalescent COVID-19 samples was the United States, Italy and Spain. Sources were T cells, B-cell-depleted T cells, or PBMCs; the material itself was cDNA or gDNA.

Per the original data handling: Scientists estimated how many nucleated cells there were by amplifying reference gene primers. Here immunoSEQ multiplex PCR was the method, and the copy in TCRdb shows in-frame clones only, minus some. V and J calls and clone size follow that table, whereas D and trimming were derived from the DNA. The table has hundreds of thousands of clones, under 90% seen once. Germline V CDR1 and CDR2: MDHEN, SYDVKM. This CDR3 region has 15 residues. V lost 3 bases and J lost 8; bases outside the gene matches: 8. The V and J genes are TRBV28 and TRBJ1-4; TRBD1 matches 8 bases. This TCR was sampled from a human donor in a cohort sampled during active COVID-19. The sequencing sample was made of peripheral blood. In DNA, the CDR3 is TGTGCCAGCAGTTTCCCAGGGGGCCGGGGGGAAAAACTGTTTTTT. Translated: CASSFPGGRGEKLFF. Filled out from reference TRBV28 and TRBJ1-4, the complete variable domain reads DVKVTQSSRYLVKRTGEKVFLECVQDMDHENMFWYRQDPGLGLRLIYFSYDVKMKEKGDIPEGYSVSREKKERFSLILESASTNQTSMYLCASSFPGGRGEKLFFGSGTQLSVL.